This TCR beta chain derives from a study of a mutant IDH1 vaccine in newly diagnosed glioma. Whole-study context: Earlier treatment was radiotherapy, temozolomide, or both, with most getting both. Week 35 held visit V12, while week 47 held visit V13. Study-level findings and limits: Top peripheral T cell clonotype shifts appeared unrelated to pseudoprogression.

Assay used: immunoSEQ multiplex PCR; TCRdb lists only in-frame clones, some missing. Of about 42,000 clones listed, roughly four fifths are singletons. The time point is: week 35, safety follow-up. A 20-mer mutant IDH1 peptide at 300 ug was injected subcutaneously with topical imiquimod. Administration of eight vaccinations to patients took place in weeks 1, 3, 5, 7, 11, 15, 19, 23. This CDR3 comprises 17 residues. Germline CDR1 LNHDA, CDR2 SQIVND (reference sequence). Trimming removed 3 bases at V and 5 bases at J, with 22 bases between. Comments on this clone: The antigen is not known.

Source: PBMCs, taken from a glioma patient whose treatment included an IDH1 peptide vaccine. The gene calls are TRBV19 and TRBJ2-5; the D gene is possibly TRBD1 (7 bases). This TCR was sampled from a woman aged 45-65 years with glioma. Here the CDR3 DNA reads TGTGCCAGTAGTATCCCATCCAGGAGGGGGCTACCGGAGACCCAGTACTTC. It yields the protein CASSIPSRRGLPETQYF.